Reported below is one T cell receptor beta chain. Its antigen is as yet unknown. This sample is drawn from a study of T cell repertoires in cytomegalovirus infection. Study-level background: Well-studied HLA-B-restricted epitopes and recently identified HLA-C-restricted epitopes of CMV were both used in the study. In public TCR beta signatures, there were indications of both CMV infection and matching HLA type. Study-level points and caveats: Dominant in the ex vivo response were TCR beta clonotypes restricted by HLA-C and specific for CMV. The study identified carriers of CMV plus the relevant HLA from cumulative public TCR beta family frequency.

Each CDR3 protein gets one entry after TCRdb re-called the reads with MiXCR. The sample shows 20,000 to 25,000 distinct CDR3 sequences, around two fifths of them seen only once. CDR1 is SQVTM, CDR2 ANQGSEA, per germline. Trimming left V 7 bases short and J 3 bases short, with 16 bases between. The CDR3 has 13 residues. The starting material was CD8+ T cells from cultured PBMCs, obtained from culture after CMV antigen stimulation. This sequence was found in a human donor in good health (CMV status not recorded). Some clones in this sample may be carry-over from other donors' samples. The chain is built from TRBV29-1 and TRBJ2-7; D is perhaps TRBD1 or TRBD2 (6 bases each). CDR3: CSAGGGGLYEQYF. As DNA, the CDR3 is TGCAGCGCAGGAGGAGGGGGTCTCTACGAGCAGTACTTC.